A selection of T cell receptor beta chains follows, all from one sample in a study of T cells expressing NK-cell markers. TCRdb reprocessed the 5' RACE reads; each CDR3 protein has one entry and no DNA is given. Its table records about 410,000 distinct CDR3 sequences. Sequencing was done on a sample of blood T cells: a sorted CD56 or NKG2C T cell subset, CD4+ or CD8+ T cells, or bulk PBMC T cells (not recorded which). These receptors were collected from a woman aged 45 to 65 in good health. The CDR3 runs from the conserved cysteine through the conserved F or W. Fields, in order: V gene, J gene, CDR3 protein.

TRBV24-1	TRBJ2-5	CATSDRSGRGETQYF
TRBV27	TRBJ2-7	CASSVIRDRGAEQYF
TRBV20-1	TRBJ2-1	CSARGPRDEQFF
TRBV6-1	TRBJ2-3	CASTPQLGRSTDTQYF
TRBV27	TRBJ2-5	CASSSTGPQETQYF
TRBV10-1	TRBJ2-5	CASSESMRQNQETQYF
TRBV12-3/TRBV12-4	TRBJ2-5	CASSELSKETQYF
TRBV27	TRBJ1-2	CASKRTATYGYTF
TRBV29-1	TRBJ2-7	CSVVLSSGSYEQYF
TRBV6-5	TRBJ1-1	CASSYSGMENTEAFF
TRBV19	TRBJ2-1	CASSNRGADQFF
TRBV5-1	TRBJ2-7	CASSLGTLSGPHEQYF
TRBV4-2	TRBJ2-5	CASSQEQGSTGFQETQYF
TRBV20-1	TRBJ2-1	CSARGLREQFF
TRBV5-1	TRBJ2-2	CASHDRGRDTGELFF
TRBV4-2	TRBJ2-7	CASSRSSGLEPEQYF
TRBV19	TRBJ1-5	CASLGNAGQGAVQPQHF
TRBV9	TRBJ2-3	CASSPPGLAAHTDTQYF
TRBV3-1	TRBJ2-2	CASSPELAEMNTGELFF
TRBV5-1	TRBJ2-1	CASSLVGLAGDEQFF
TRBV7-6	TRBJ2-3	CASRPTSGYRADTQYF